Listed below are T cell receptor beta chains from one sample, sequenced in a study of beta chain features in type 1 diabetes. Profiling relied on immunoSEQ multiplex PCR, and the TCRdb table lists in-frame clones only, not all of them. The sample carries 310,000 or so clones, 15% recorded once. Sequences were obtained from naive CD4+ T cells from blood. The source of these receptors is a man younger than 35 with type 1 diabetes. Each CDR3 is given with its conserved first and last residue. Fields, in order: J gene, clone size, D gene, V gene, CDR3 DNA, CDR3 protein. D genes are given only for firm matches. Only part of the rows carry a size: once, few, many, or a class if the clone is expanded.

TRBJ2-3 few TRBD2 TRBV7-9 TGTGCCAGCAGCTCACCTCGGGGGACTACCACAGATACGCAGTATTTT CASSSPRGTTTDTQYF
TRBJ1-2 . TRBD1 TRBV30 TGTGCCTTCCAGACAGGGGATGGGCAACCAGGCTACACCTTC CAFQTGDGQPGYTF
TRBJ1-1 few . TRBV5-1 TGCGCCAGCAGCGCCGGACAGTACCTAACCACTGAAGCTTTCTTT CASSAGQYLTTEAFF
TRBJ2-3 few TRBD1 TRBV28 TGTGCCAGCAGCAACTACCGACGACAGGGGGGCAACACAGATACGCAGTATTTT CASSNYRRQGGNTDTQYF
TRBJ2-2 few . TRBV7-8 TGTGCCAGCTCCCCTACAGAGATCACCGGGGAGCTGTTTTTT CASSPTEITGELFF
TRBJ2-1 few . TRBV11-2 TGTGCCAGCAGCTTAGGTCGCGGGATTAGCTCCTACAATGAGCAGTTCTTC CASSLGRGISSYNEQFF
TRBJ2-1 . TRBD2 TRBV7-2 TGTGCCAGCAGTCGTAGCGGGCACTCGAGCTCCTACAATGAGCAGTTCTTC CASSRSGHSSSYNEQFF
TRBJ2-1 few TRBD1 TRBV7-2 TGTGCCAGCAGCCCACGACTCGAGGGGGCTATGTTCTTC CASSPRLEGAMFF
TRBJ2-1 . . TRBV5-4 TGTGCCAGCAGCGCTGGAGGCCGCTTCGACAATGAGCAGTTCTTC CASSAGGRFDNEQFF
TRBJ2-5 . TRBD1 TRBV18 TGTGCCAGCTCACGACAGGGGGACTCTCAAGAGACCCAGTACTTC CASSRQGDSQETQYF
TRBJ2-3 few . TRBV6-6 TGTGCCAGCAGTTTGCGGAGGGGGCAGGGCACAGATACGCAGTATTTT CASSLRRGQGTDTQYF
TRBJ2-5 few . TRBV5-1 TGCGCCAGCAGCTTTTACGGGTCTGGTGGAGAGACCCAGTACTTC CASSFYGSGGETQYF
TRBJ2-7 few . TRBV28 TGTGCCAGCAGTTCCCAGTACTACGAGCAGTACTTC CASSSQYYEQYF
TRBJ1-5 . . TRBV4-2 TGTGCCAGCAGCCAAGAATTTTCGTTGAGTAGCAATCAGCCCCAGCATTTT CASSQEFSLSSNQPQHF
TRBJ1-2 . TRBD1 TRBV28 TGTGCCAGCAGCCGGGACAGGGGATATGGCTACACCTTC CASSRDRGYGYTF
TRBJ2-3 few . TRBV5-1 TGCGCCAGCAGCTTTGGGTCGAGGACAGATACGCAGTATTTT CASSFGSRTDTQYF
TRBJ1-2 . TRBD1 TRBV18 TGTGCCAGCTCACTAGCCTCAGGGGGCGCGGACTATGGCTACACCTTC CASSLASGGADYGYTF
TRBJ1-1 . . TRBV2 TGTGCCAGCGGTGTCGCTGAAGCTTTCTTT CASGVAEAFF
TRBJ2-1 few TRBD1 TRBV19 TGTGCCACCCGGGACAGGGGGAAGAATGAGCAGTTCTTC CATRDRGKNEQFF
TRBJ2-7 few TRBD2 TRBV4-1 TGCGCCAGCAGCCAGGGAACTAGCGCGACCCGCTACGAGCAGTACTTC CASSQGTSATRYEQYF
TRBJ2-7 . TRBD2 TRBV7-2 TGTGCCAGCAGCTTAGTAGGGTCGGGTAGCGGGGGCTACGAGCAGTACTTC CASSLVGSGSGGYEQYF
TRBJ1-5 few . TRBV7-8 TGTGCCAGCAGCTTCTCCGGGACGGGGGTTCAGCCCCAGCATTTT CASSFSGTGVQPQHF
TRBJ2-1 . . TRBV12-5 TGTGCTAGTGGTTTGAGAGTCCGGGGTGTTTCCTACAATGAGCAGTTCTTC CASGLRVRGVSYNEQFF
TRBJ1-2 few . TRBV5-1 TGCGCCAGCAGCTTGGGTCAGGCATCCTATGGCTACACCTTC CASSLGQASYGYTF
TRBJ1-1 few TRBD1 TRBV7-2 TGTGCCAGCAGCCGCTGGGACAGGGAGAACACTGAAGCTTTCTTT CASSRWDRENTEAFF
TRBJ1-1 few . TRBV10-3 TGTGCCATCAGTGATAGTAGTCAGGGGACTGAAGCTTTCTTT CAISDSSQGTEAFF
TRBJ1-3 few . TRBV6-5 TGTGCTACTGGTCGCGGAAACACCATATATTTT CATGRGNTIYF
TRBJ1-4 . TRBD1 TRBV18 TGTGCCAGCTCAACCGGCCCCGACAGGGTCGGGGAAAAACTGTTTTTT CASSTGPDRVGEKLFF
TRBJ1-5 . TRBD1 TRBV19 TGTGCCAGTAGTACCGACCGCCTTGGACAGGGGAGACCGCAGCCCCAGCATTTT CASSTDRLGQGRPQPQHF
TRBJ2-2 few . TRBV14 TGTGCCAGCAGCCAAGCTCACAGGGCCTTTGCCGGGGAGCTGTTTTTT CASSQAHRAFAGELFF
TRBJ1-2 . . TRBV7-9 TGTGCCAGCAGCTTAGTACAGATCCATGGCTACACCTTC CASSLVQIHGYTF
TRBJ2-3 . TRBD2 TRBV29-1 TGCAGCGTTGGGGTTAGCGGGCCGGGCACAGATACGCAGTATTTT CSVGVSGPGTDTQYF
TRBJ2-7 few TRBD1 TRBV4-3 TGCGCCAGCAGCCAGATCGTGGGACAGCTCTACGAGCAGTACTTC CASSQIVGQLYEQYF
TRBJ2-3 . TRBD1 TRBV2 TGTGCCAGCAGTCCCGGGACAGGTGTTGGGGGACACACAGATACGCAGTATTTT CASSPGTGVGGHTDTQYF
TRBJ2-1 few TRBD2 TRBV28 TGTGCCAGCGCCCGGACTAGCTCAGAGCAGTTCTTC CASARTSSEQFF
TRBJ2-2 few TRBD1 TRBV19 TGTGCCAGTAGTACGACAGGGGGAACCGGGGAGCTGTTTTTT CASSTTGGTGELFF
TRBJ1-4 . TRBD1 TRBV6-5 TGTGCCAGCACCAACCGGGACAGGTTGGATAAACTGTTTTTT CASTNRDRLDKLFF
TRBJ1-6 few . TRBV30 TGTGCCTGGAGTGTGGGGGGACCTCCTAATTCACCCCTCCACTTT CAWSVGGPPNSPLHF
TRBJ1-2 few . TRBV11-2 TGTGCCAGCAGCTTAGATCTTACAGTGACCTATGGCTACACCTTC CASSLDLTVTYGYTF
TRBJ1-6 . TRBD1 TRBV7-2 TGTGCCAGCAGCTTAGACAGGGGAACAGGATCACCCCTCCACTTT CASSLDRGTGSPLHF
TRBJ2-3 . TRBD2 TRBV11-2 TGTGCCAGCAGCGCTGGCAGCGGGAGCCCCTCGCAGTATTTT CASSAGSGSPSQYF
TRBJ1-1 . . TRBV7-9 TGTGCCAGCAGCGAACAGGGTGATAACACTGAAGCTTTCTTT CASSEQGDNTEAFF
TRBJ2-1 . . TRBV18 TGTGCCAGCTCACCCTCCTCGGGGTTCTACAATGAGCAGTTCTTC CASSPSSGFYNEQFF
TRBJ2-6 few TRBD1 TRBV5-6 TGTGCCAGCAGCTGGAGGACAGGGTCTGGGGCCAACGTCCTGACTTTC CASSWRTGSGANVLTF
TRBJ2-1 . TRBD2 TRBV5-1 TGCGCCAGCATCCCTTATAGCGGGAGGGGGGACAATGAGCAGTTCTTC CASIPYSGRGDNEQFF
TRBJ2-1 few . TRBV11-3 TGTGCCAGCGGAGGAAAATACAATGAGCAGTTCTTC CASGGKYNEQFF
TRBJ2-1 . . TRBV19 TGTGCCAGTAGTGGGACTGTCGCGCACTACAATGAGCAGTTCTTC CASSGTVAHYNEQFF
TRBJ1-2 few TRBD1 TRBV7-2 TGTGCCAGCAGCTTCACACCGGGACAGGGTGATGGCTACACCTTC CASSFTPGQGDGYTF
TRBJ2-7 few TRBD1 TRBV4-3 TGCGCCAGCAGCCAAGGGACAGGGCCCTACGAGCAGTACTTC CASSQGTGPYEQYF